This record covers a single TCR beta chain. Its antigen is not known. Trimming stripped 4 bases from V and 1 base from J, with 12 bases between. CDR1 is WNHNN and CDR2 is SYGVQD in the germline V gene (reference sequence). The CDR3 covers 15 residues. Lung adjacent to the tumor, free of atypia, was sampled at least 2 cm from its margin. The data originate from a study of T cells in localized non-small cell lung cancer. Findings and caveats of the study: A median of around 52 clones ranked among the top 100 in tumor appeared in adjacent lung. Sequencing was restricted to one tumor region; therefore, heterogeneity remains possible. The highest T cell clonality was in uninvolved adjacent lung, above tumor.

Sequenced by immunoSEQ multiplex PCR; TCRdb stores in-frame clones only, minus some. The repertoire holds about 1,300 clones, approximately 26% seen once, with around 8.1% in the top ten. This sequence originates from a male donor aged 60 or older with stage II lung adenocarcinoma. The chain combines TRBV10-1 with TRBJ2-3; D possibly uses TRBD1 or TRBD2 (5 bases each). The sequences come from normal lung tissue next to the tumor, collected before any cancer treatment. This chain's CDR3 is CASSAGRIGTDTQYF. CDR3 DNA sequence: TGCGCCAGCAGTGCGGGGCGGATCGGCACAGATACGCAGTATTTT.